A single sample gave rise to the 27 T cell receptor beta chains below, sequenced in a study of CXCR3-negative and CXCR3-positive naive CD8 T cells. Regarding the study as a whole: For CXCR3-positive naive cells, TRB CDR3s were more hydrophobic than those of CXCR3-negative naive cells.

Libraries were UMI-labeled 5' RACE TRB cDNA. Reanalyzing the 5' RACE reads, TCRdb keeps one entry per CDR3 protein, without DNA. The data show approximately 59,000 distinct CDR3 sequences, and the top ten clones hold 0.55% to 0.75%. No antigen is known for these receptors. Sequenced material: naive CXCR3+ CD8+ T cells from blood. The sample's subset: CD45RO-CCR7+CD27+CD95- naive CD8+ T cells expressing CXCR3 (TNR3+). Receptors originate from a human donor in good health. Some clones in this sample may be carry-over from other donors' samples.

The V call is TRBV29-1, the J call TRBJ2-1. Germline CDR1 is SQVTM and CDR2 is ANQGSEA. This CDR3 contains 11 residues. CDR3 residues: CSVEVNLEQFF.

The genes are TRBV10-3 and TRBJ2-7. There are 12 residues in the CDR3. The germline V gene encodes CDR1 ENHRY and CDR2 SYGVKD. CDR3 region: CATGQDTYEQYF.

J is TRBJ2-1 and V is TRBV20-1; TCRdb's assignment of TRBD2 cannot be checked, as there is no DNA. The CDR3 runs 16 residues. Per the germline V gene, CDR1 is DFQATT and CDR2 is SNEGSKA (reference sequence). The CDR3 reads CSARGRTSGEQYEQFF.

V usage is TRBV7-6 and J usage is TRBJ2-6; the TCRdb call, TRBD1, lacks DNA for checking. Germline loops: CDR1 SGHVS, CDR2 FNYEAQ. CDR3 length: 18 residues. CDR3: CASSYGTANFSGANVLTF. The whole variable domain, remainder taken from reference TRBV7-6 and TRBJ2-6, is GAGVSQSPRYKVTKRGQDVALRCDPISGHVSLYWYRQALGQGPEFLTYFNYEAQQDKSGLPNDRFSAERPEGSISTLTIQRTEQRDSAMYRCASSYGTANFSGANVLTFGAGSRLTVL.

J is TRBJ2-3 and V is TRBV20-1. Per germline, CDR1 DFQATT and CDR2 SNEGSKA (reference sequence). The CDR3 contains 13 residues. CDR3 sequence reads: CSARGRLTDTQYF.

V usage is TRBV7-6 and J usage is TRBJ2-1; TCRdb names TRBD1, which stays unverified in the absence of DNA. The V gene's germline CDR1 is SGHVS and CDR2 FNYEAQ. The length of the CDR3 is 14 residues. The CDR3 protein is CASSFGPGFDEQFF.

The CDR3 sequence is CASSFQFTGELFF. The V and J genes are TRBV28 and TRBJ2-2. Germline loops: CDR1 MDHEN, CDR2 SYDVKM. The CDR3 totals 13 residues.

V and J are TRBV12-3 or TRBV12-4 and TRBJ2-1; the D call from TCRdb, TRBD2, cannot be confirmed without DNA. The CDR3 runs to 17 residues. CDR3 region: CASSFTSGAASYNEQFF.

This sequence joins TRBV28 and TRBJ2-7; lacking DNA, the TRBD1 call made by TCRdb goes unchecked. The CDR3 runs to 13 residues. Germline V CDR1 and CDR2: MDHEN, SYDVKM. CDR3: CASSFAQSYEQYF.

J is TRBJ2-3 and V is TRBV6-2 or TRBV6-3; the TCRdb call, TRBD2, lacks DNA for checking. The CDR3 spans 18 residues. Germline assignment: CDR1 MNHEY and CDR2 SVGEGT. The CDR3 loop is CASSYSTALAGVTDTQYF.

CDR3 in amino acids: CASSYSTATYEQYF. V and J are TRBV6-5 and TRBJ2-7. This CDR3 spans 14 amino acids. CDR1 is MNHEY and CDR2 is SVGAGI in the germline V gene.

The rearrangement uses TRBV6-5 and TRBJ2-1; there is no DNA to check the TCRdb D call of TRBD2. Germline CDR1 and CDR2: MNHEY and SVGAGI. The CDR3 length is 13 residues. The CDR3 sequence: CASKTGAWREQFF.

The chain combines TRBV29-1 with TRBJ2-7; the D gene TCRdb calls, TRBD1, cannot be checked with no DNA. Germline V gene data show CDR1 as SQVTM and CDR2 as ANQGSEA. The CDR3 covers 17 residues. CDR3 loop: CSVEGMTGTGSVYEQYF.

J is TRBJ2-1 and V is TRBV28; TCRdb selects TRBD1, and the lack of DNA leaves this call unchecked. In germline, CDR1 is MDHEN, CDR2 SYDVKM. This CDR3 comprises 16 residues. The CDR3 is CASSPHGAALGGEQFF.

This chain connects TRBV11-2 to TRBJ1-3; without DNA, the TCRdb call of TRBD1 cannot be checked. Germline V lookup: CDR1 SGHAT, CDR2 FQNNGV. The CDR3 has 16 amino acids. The CDR3 is CASSFGTGYSGNTIYF.

The V and J genes are TRBV20-1 and TRBJ2-7; the TCRdb call, TRBD1, lacks DNA for checking. This CDR3 spans 16 amino acids. From germline, CDR1 is DFQATT and CDR2 SNEGSKA (reference sequence). CDR3 in amino acids: CSARVIDLGDLYEQYF.

The chain recombines TRBV3-1 with TRBJ2-7; the TCRdb D gene call, TRBD1, has no DNA to confirm it. The CDR3 runs to 13 residues. Germline values: CDR1 LGHDT, CDR2 YNNKEL (reference sequence). CDR3 in amino acids: CASSHNRDYEQYF.

This chain uses TRBV21-1 with TRBJ1-2. TRBV21-1 is annotated as a pseudogene. This CDR3 spans 13 amino acids. The CDR3 is CASSKEANYGYTF.

This chain joins TRBV7-2 and TRBJ2-5; TCRdb outputs TRBD2, but without DNA this stays unchecked. The CDR3 loop spans 22 amino acids. CDR1 and CDR2 from the germline V gene are SGHTA and FQGNSA. This CDR3 is CASSLAWKGSSGGASLQETQYF.

The rearrangement links TRBV5-1 to TRBJ2-1. The CDR3 has 15 amino acids. The germline CDR1 and CDR2 sequences are SGHRS and YFSETQ. CDR3 amino acids: CASSFLGSSYNEQFF.

The rearrangement joins TRBV27 to TRBJ2-3; TCRdb names TRBD2, which stays unverified in the absence of DNA. This CDR3 is 18 amino acids long. In germline, CDR1 is MNHEY, CDR2 SMNVEV (reference sequence). The CDR3 sequence: CASSRNPPPTSTTDTQYF.

The gene calls are TRBV7-9 and TRBJ2-7; the D call of TRBD1 rests on TCRdb alone, since no DNA is present to check it. The CDR3 totals 16 residues. Germline-derived CDR1 and CDR2 are SEHNR and FQNEAQ (reference sequence). This CDR3 is CASSHSPGQETYEQYF.

This CDR3 reads CASSQTRVLTGSNYGYTF. V usage is TRBV5-1 and J usage is TRBJ1-2; the D call from TCRdb, TRBD1, cannot be confirmed without DNA. Germline lookup yields CDR1 SGHRS and CDR2 YFSETQ. This CDR3 has 18 residues.

The chain recombines TRBV29-1 with TRBJ2-2; absent DNA, TCRdb's TRBD2 call cannot be checked. Germline lookup yields CDR1 SQVTM and CDR2 ANQGSEA. The length of the CDR3 is 13 residues. The CDR3 region is CSVKGLNTGELFF.

The chain employs TRBV5-6 and TRBJ2-1. This CDR3 region has 12 residues. CDR1 is SGHDT and CDR2 is YYEEEE in the germline V gene. The CDR3: CASSFVSTGQFF.

V gene TRBV12-3 or TRBV12-4 combines with J gene TRBJ2-7; TCRdb gives TRBD1 as the D gene, but with no DNA this cannot be confirmed. The length of the CDR3 is 17 residues. CDR3 sequence: CASSSPYSRASSYEQYF.

V gene TRBV29-1 combines with J gene TRBJ1-1; TCRdb selects TRBD1, and the lack of DNA leaves this call unchecked. Germline CDR1 and CDR2: SQVTM and ANQGSEA. The CDR3 contains 11 residues. The CDR3 loop is CSVTGGAEAFF.